The present T cell receptor beta chain was sequenced within a study of shared clonotypes between healthy human individuals. Study-level findings and limits: Clonotype sharing across several donors was observed for around 4.8% of naive CD4 clonotypes.

This clone was seen only once. What it recognizes is unknown. Donors comprised healthy HIV-negative adults lacking recent acute infections or vaccinations. This CDR3 is built from 13 residues. Germline CDR1 SGHDT, CDR2 YYEEEE. The V end lost 2 bases, the J end lost 3 bases, and 9 bases lay between the germline ends. Original analysis: ImmunoSEQ junction-only sequences lacked quality scores, so their filtering differed. The table came from immunoSEQ multiplex PCR; TCRdb's copy has only in-frame clones and leaves some out. V, J and clone size were drawn from that table, and D and trimming were deduced from the DNA. Among 2 million to 2.5 million clones listed, approximately 96% were seen once.

The rearrangement uses TRBV5-6 and TRBJ2-7; D gene unclear. The origin of this receptor is a young man in good health. The sample was naive CD4+ T cells sorted from blood. Subset denoted: CD45RA+ positively selected. DNA of the CDR3: TGTGCCAGCAGCTTCGAGCAGAACTACGAGCAGTACTTC. Residues: CASSFEQNYEQYF. The full variable domain, in which reference TRBV5-6 and TRBJ2-7 provide the parts outside the CDR3, is DAGVTQSPTHLIKTRGQQVTLRCSPKSGHDTVSWYQQALGQGPQFIFQYYEEEERQRGNFPDRFSGHQFPNYSSELNVNALLLGDSALYLCASSFEQNYEQYFGPGTRLTVT.